The next 20 T cell receptor beta chains were all read from a single sample in a study of T-cell reconstitution after alpha-beta-depleted transplantation in children (dated by TCRdb to the mid-2010s). The treatment or condition label for this specimen denotes: allogeneic hematopoietic cell transplantation with graft depleted of TCRalphabeta T cells and CD19 B cells. Libraries were constructed by PCR. The sequencing machine was an Illumina HiSeq 2500. To normalize quantification of the TCRbeta repertoire, the TCR libraries were built with molecular barcoding that relied on unique molecular identifiers. TCRdb's own reprocessing of the public reads used fastp at Q25 and MiXCR and kept productive beta chains. All rows with the same CDR3 protein become a single entry with the most common DNA and genes. For this sample the table gives around 250,000 distinct CDR3 sequences, of which approximately 8% were detected only once. In total, the top ten clones hold almost 6.5% of the sample.

The sample consisted of PBMCs, mostly from graft donor cells, taken 180 days after TCRalphabeta/CD19-depleted stem cell transplant. These receptors came from a male patient younger than 18 who had a stem cell transplant for acute lymphoblastic leukemia, so the T cells may come from the graft donor.

By frequency in the sample, this clonotype is medium-sized. The chain links TRBV9 to TRBJ1-2; a weak D match, TRBD1 (5 bases). Germline lookup yields CDR1 SGDLS and CDR2 YYNGEE. The CDR3 extends over 15 amino acids. The germline V and J ends were trimmed by 0 bases and 4 bases, with 13 bases remaining between them. The CDR3 coding sequence is TGTGCCAGCAGCGTAGGGGCCGGGACCGTCTATGGCTACACCTTC. Protein product: CASSVGAGTVYGYTF.

This clonotype was counted many times. The rearrangement joins TRBV9 to TRBJ2-3; no definite D call. Trimming stripped 2 bases from V and 3 bases from J, with 7 bases between. CDR3 length: 13 residues. Germline CDR1 is SGDLS and CDR2 is YYNGEE. As DNA, the CDR3 is TGTGCCAGCAGCGTCGCCCAGACAGATACGCAGTATTTT. Translation gives CASSVAQTDTQYF.

This clonotype was recorded a few times. The chain combines TRBV6-5 with TRBJ2-1; TRBD1 aligns across 9 bases. The V gene end was trimmed by 4 bases and the J gene end by 6 bases; junction bases not matched to a gene: 7. Germline CDR1 and CDR2: MNHEY and SVGAGI. The CDR3 spans 15 residues. CDR3 sequence: CASSLPGQGGNEQFF. CDR3 in DNA: TGTGCCAGCAGTTTACCGGGACAGGGAGGCAATGAGCAGTTCTTC.

In this sample, this clonotype turned up many times. The rearrangement links TRBV12-3 or TRBV12-4 to TRBJ2-2, with D perhaps TRBD2 (6 bases). The V end was cut by 3 bases, the J end by 6 bases, with 8 bases between. CDR3 length: 13 amino acids. The CDR3 here is CASSLTSPGELFF. The CDR3, as DNA: TGTGCCAGCAGTTTGACTAGTCCCGGGGAGCTGTTTTTT.

This clonotype was seen repeatedly, ten times or more. The chain employs TRBV7-9 and TRBJ1-1, with TRBD1 matching over 10 bases. V lost 5 bases and J lost 4; bases outside the gene matches: 13. This CDR3 is 17 amino acids long. Germline V gene lookup returns CDR1 SEHNR and CDR2 FQNEAQ (reference sequence). CDR3: CASSEHDRGRGGTEAFF. The CDR3 nucleotides read TGTGCCAGCAGCGAACATGACAGGGGGCGCGGGGGCACTGAAGCTTTCTTT.

This clonotype was seen ten or more times. The chain recombines TRBV4-1 with TRBJ2-4; D may be TRBD1 or TRBD2 (6 bases each). Trimming shortened V by 1 base and J by 16 bases, and 14 bases separated the two germline ends. From germline, CDR1 is MGHRA and CDR2 YSYEKL. This CDR3 spans 12 amino acids. CDR3 loop: CASSQVWGAKYF. The CDR3 DNA sequence: TGCGCCAGCAGCCAAGTTTGGGGGGCCAAATACTTC.

This clonotype showed up many times. The V gene is TRBV28, the J gene TRBJ2-5, with 9 bases matching TRBD2. With V trimmed by 2 bases and J by 1 base, 2 bases remained unmatched. In germline, CDR1 is MDHEN, CDR2 SYDVKM. This CDR3 spans 15 amino acids. The CDR3 reads CASSLGGRAQETQYF. CDR3 bases: TGTGCCAGCAGTTTAGGCGGGAGGGCCCAAGAGACCCAGTACTTC.

This clonotype has just a few counts. The chain has TRBV6-5 and TRBJ1-2; a weak D match, TRBD1 (5 bases). The ends were cut back, 2 bases at V and 6 bases at J, with 19 bases in the middle. The CDR3 runs to 16 residues. Germline lookup yields CDR1 MNHEY and CDR2 SVGAGI. This chain's CDR3 is CASSYGSLTGFDGYTF. The CDR3 nucleotides read TGTGCCAGCAGTTACGGGTCCTTAACAGGATTCGATGGCTACACCTTC.

This clonotype was seen repeatedly, ten times or more. The V call is TRBV4-2, the J call TRBJ2-5; D possibly corresponds to TRBD1 (5 bases). Trimming left V 1 base short and J 5 bases short, with 14 bases between. Germline values: CDR1 LGHNA, CDR2 YNFKEQ. The CDR3 spans 15 residues. CDR3 loop: CASSQGRGRTETQYF. The CDR3 nucleotides are TGTGCCAGCAGCCAAGGTAGGGGCAGGACGGAGACCCAGTACTTC.

This clonotype was recorded a few times. DNA of the CDR3: TGCGCCAGCAGCTTGGTGGGGGCCCTCACAGATACGCAGTATTTT. Translating gives CASSLVGALTDTQYF. V and J are TRBV5-1 and TRBJ2-3; tentative D call: TRBD1 (6 bases). The V end was cut by 0 bases, the J end by 2 bases, with 10 bases between. The CDR3 runs to 15 residues. The V gene's germline CDR1 is SGHRS and CDR2 YFSETQ. Based on the CDR3 plus reference TRBV5-1 and TRBJ2-3, the full variable domain is KAGVTQTPRYLIKTRGQQVTLSCSPISGHRSVSWYQQTPGQGLQFLFEYFSETQRNKGNFPGRFSGRQFSNSRSEMNVSTLELGDSALYLCASSLVGALTDTQYFGPGTRLTVL.

Ten or more counts support this clonotype. This chain joins TRBV12-3 or TRBV12-4 and TRBJ2-7; D is ambiguous. The V gene lost 5 bases and the J gene lost 2 bases, with 7 bases spanning the gap. The CDR3 is 12 amino acids. The CDR3 DNA reads TGTGCCAGCAGTGTAGGGACCTACGAGCAGTACTTC. Its protein is CASSVGTYEQYF.

Ten or more counts support this clonotype. The V and J genes are TRBV14 and TRBJ2-1, with TRBD2 identical over 8 bases. The CDR3 runs 16 residues. Germline V lookup: CDR1 SGHDN, CDR2 FVKESK. V dropped 0 bases and J dropped 3; count of bases not matched to a gene: 4. The CDR3 reads CASSQEPGGYYNEQFF. Here the CDR3 DNA reads TGTGCCAGCAGCCAAGAACCGGGAGGGTACTACAATGAGCAGTTCTTC.

This clonotype was detected ten times or more. One end of the junction is discordant with germline, which a read error may explain. The rearrangement uses TRBV11-1 and TRBJ2-5; weak D call: TRBD2 (5 bases). There are 13 residues in the CDR3. Per germline, CDR1 SGHAT and CDR2 FQDESV (reference sequence). The CDR3 loop reads CASSFFSPGGLHF. The CDR3 DNA reads as TGTGCCAGCAGCTTCTTCTCTCCGGGCGGGCTCCACTTC.

The table lists this clonotype with a few counts. The rearrangement links TRBV10-1 to TRBJ1-1; unclear D gene. The CDR3 contains 13 residues. V dropped 3 bases and J dropped 5 bases, with 10 bases sitting between them. CDR1 is WNHNN and CDR2 is SYGVQD in the germline V gene (reference sequence). The CDR3 is CASSDQVGTEAFF. The CDR3 DNA reads TGCGCCAGCAGTGATCAGGTGGGGACTGAAGCTTTCTTT.

This clonotype showed up many times. This rearrangement joins TRBV28 to TRBJ2-3; D is unresolved. This CDR3 has 14 amino acids. Trimming cost V 3 bases and J 1 base, with 8 bases left between them. The germline V gene has CDR1 MDHEN and CDR2 SYDVKM. The CDR3 loop reads CASSLLDGTDTQYF. CDR3 nucleotide sequence: TGTGCCAGCAGTTTGTTAGACGGCACAGATACGCAGTATTTT.

This clonotype was counted ten times or more. This chain connects TRBV9 to TRBJ2-3, with 12 bases that match TRBD2. Germline loops: CDR1 SGDLS, CDR2 YYNGEE. The CDR3 has 18 amino acids. V lost 4 bases and J lost 0; bases outside the gene matches: 9. CDR3 sequence: CASSSLAGGPLSTDTQYF. CDR3 coding DNA: TGTGCCAGCAGCAGTCTAGCGGGGGGGCCCCTCAGCACAGATACGCAGTATTTT.

This clonotype was found a few times. V and J are TRBV24-1 and TRBJ2-2; TRBD2 agrees at 8 bases. The length of the CDR3 is 15 residues. The V gene end was trimmed by 3 bases and the J gene end by 7 bases; junction bases not matched to a gene: 6. Germline lookup yields CDR1 KGHDR and CDR2 SFDVKD. Here the CDR3 reads CATSDPASGSGELFF. In DNA, the CDR3 is TGTGCCACCAGTGATCCCGCGAGCGGGAGCGGGGAGCTGTTTTTT.

At least ten counts were recorded for this clonotype. An end of the junction does not agree with germline; a read error may underlie this. The chain employs TRBV5-6 and TRBJ2-1; D is unresolved. This CDR3 is 15 amino acids long. The V gene's germline CDR1 is SGHDT and CDR2 YYEEEE. The CDR3 reads CASSLGRAPYNEQSF. The CDR3 DNA reads as TGTGCCAGCAGCTTGGGCCGGGCCCCCTACAATGAGCAGTCCTTC.

This clonotype appeared many times. The genes are TRBV7-9 and TRBJ2-5; 8 bases are a match to TRBD1. Germline V gives CDR1 SEHNR, CDR2 FQNEAQ (reference sequence). V gave up 3 bases and J gave up 2 bases; unmatched junction bases: 5. This CDR3 contains 15 residues. The CDR3 coding sequence is TGTGCCAGCAGCTTCTCGGACAGGGAACAAGAGACCCAGTACTTC. It encodes CASSFSDREQETQYF.

This clonotype was recorded many times. The chain joins TRBV27 to TRBJ2-1; TRBD2 matches 8 bases. The length of the CDR3 is 16 residues. The V segment lost 10 bases and the J segment 5 bases; nucleotides outside the gene matches: 16. The germline V gene has CDR1 MNHEY and CDR2 SMNVEV (reference sequence). The CDR3 spells CATLPTPGGINNEQFF. CDR3 in DNA: TGTGCCACCCTCCCGACCCCGGGAGGGATAAACAATGAGCAGTTCTTC.